Sequencing of this T cell receptor beta chain was carried out in a study of cytomegalovirus exposure and HLA in healthy donors. This clone was detected once. A multiplex PCR was run with 60 Vbeta primers and 13 Jbeta primers. The method was immunoSEQ multiplex PCR; TCRdb's version includes in-frame clones alone and lacks a portion of them. The table includes roughly 100,000 clones, less than 80% detected once. V shed 7 bases and J 3 bases; nucleotides not matched to a gene: 7. Germline CDR1 is MNHEY and CDR2 is SMNVEV (reference sequence). The CDR3 is 14 residues long. This cohort consisted of healthy bone marrow donors. Donors sampled were nominally healthy, though unrecorded immune exposures were likely.

V usage is TRBV27 and J usage is TRBJ2-3; 7 positions match TRBD2. This TCR derives from a man aged 30 to 45 in good health and CMV-seronegative. The specimen was PBMCs. The chain's CDR3 is CASTEWGGTDTQYF. The CDR3 DNA reads TGTGCCAGCACTGAGTGGGGGGGAACAGATACGCAGTATTTT.